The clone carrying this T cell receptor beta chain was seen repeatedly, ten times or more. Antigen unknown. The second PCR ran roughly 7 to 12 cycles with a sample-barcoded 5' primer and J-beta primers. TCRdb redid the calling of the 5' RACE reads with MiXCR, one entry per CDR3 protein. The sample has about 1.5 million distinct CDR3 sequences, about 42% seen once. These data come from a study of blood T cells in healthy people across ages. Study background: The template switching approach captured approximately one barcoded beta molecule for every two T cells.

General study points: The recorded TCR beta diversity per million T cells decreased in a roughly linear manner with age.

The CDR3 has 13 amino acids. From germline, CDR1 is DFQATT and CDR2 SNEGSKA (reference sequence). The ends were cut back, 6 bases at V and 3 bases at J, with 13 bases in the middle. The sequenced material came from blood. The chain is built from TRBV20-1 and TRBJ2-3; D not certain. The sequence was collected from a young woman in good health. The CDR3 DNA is TGCAGTGCCTGGGGTGGTGGGACAGATACGCAGTATTTT. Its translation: CSAWGGGTDTQYF.